The source of this T cell receptor (beta chain) is a study of T cell responses to AZD1222 COVID-19 vaccine. Study-wide results and limits: Regions left unmutated in variants are reportedly the target of nearly half of spike-specific TCRs. Spike-wide vaccine-associated CD4 TCRs dominated at 160-218 and 743-854. AZD1222 recipients seropositive at baseline numbered only 5 or 6.

Produced via immunoSEQ multiplex PCR; TCRdb's table is partial and in-frame only. The table shows around 100,000 clones, with approximately 91% occurring only once. Concerning this clone: What it recognizes is unknown.

This CDR3 comprises 11 residues. CDR1 and CDR2 (germline): DFQATT, SNEGSKA (reference sequence). V lost 2 bases, J lost 6 bases, and 6 bases lay in between. The receptor was derived from an adult in good health. The chain couples TRBV20-1 to TRBJ2-3, with TRBD2 as a possible D gene (5 bases). The sequences come from peripheral blood, collected on day 0 of AZD1222 vaccination. DNA of the CDR3: TGCAGTGCTAGACCGGGGGATACGCAGTATTTT. The encoded protein is CSARPGDTQYF.